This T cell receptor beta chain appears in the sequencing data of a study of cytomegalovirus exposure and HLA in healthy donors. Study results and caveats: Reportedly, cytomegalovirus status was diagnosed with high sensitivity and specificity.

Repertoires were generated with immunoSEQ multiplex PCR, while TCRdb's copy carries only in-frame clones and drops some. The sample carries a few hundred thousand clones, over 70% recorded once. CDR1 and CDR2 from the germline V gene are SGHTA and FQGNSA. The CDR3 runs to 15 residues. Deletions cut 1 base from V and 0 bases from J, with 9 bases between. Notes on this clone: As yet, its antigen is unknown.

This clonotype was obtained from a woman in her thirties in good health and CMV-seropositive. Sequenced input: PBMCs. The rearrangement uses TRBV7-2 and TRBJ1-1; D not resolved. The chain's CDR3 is CASSLGVALNTEAFF. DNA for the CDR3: TGTGCCAGCAGCTTAGGAGTCGCCCTGAACACTGAAGCTTTCTTT.